The T cell receptor (beta chain) under discussion was sequenced for a study of monozygotic twins with inflammatory bowel disease. Findings and limits, study-wide: Clonotypes shared with others were fewer in IBD patients than in healthy twins, especially with disease activity. Whereas healthy co-twins had higher TCRbeta diversity (inverse Simpson), IBD patients had lower diversity.

Turning to this clonotype: As yet, its antigen is unknown.

Reanalyzing the 5' RACE reads, TCRdb keeps one entry per CDR3 protein, without DNA. The repertoire table contains fewer than 200,000 distinct CDR3 sequences. This CDR3 has 15 amino acids. Germline loops: CDR1 SGHTA, CDR2 FQGTGA. This receptor was taken from a human donor with ulcerative colitis or Crohn's disease, or a healthy co-twin of an affected twin (not recorded which). What was sequenced was blood. V usage is TRBV7-3 and J usage is TRBJ2-1; checking the TCRdb D call of TRBD2 is not possible without DNA. The CDR3: CASSLTSGPYNEQFF.